The rows below give T cell receptor beta chains drawn from one sample of a study of shared clonotypes between healthy human individuals. Assay: immunoSEQ multiplex PCR; the TCRdb copy retains only in-frame clones and omits some. The repertoire has fewer than 850,000 clones, approximately 97% of them found once; the top ten carry about 0.25%. Specimen: naive CD8+ T cells sorted from blood. The receptors shown here come from a man younger than 45 in good health. Each CDR3 is given with its conserved first and last residue. The order of the fields is J gene, clone size, V gene, D gene, CDR3 DNA, CDR3 protein. A D gene is named only where the DNA matches it firmly. Size values are once, few and many counts, or a class for expanded clones, and some rows have none.

J gene: TRBJ1-5
clone size: -
V gene: TRBV5-1
D gene: -
CDR3 DNA: TGCGCCAGCAGCTGGTTCCGACGGTACAATCAGCCCCAGCATTTT
CDR3 protein: CASSWFRRYNQPQHF

J gene: TRBJ1-1
clone size: once
V gene: TRBV29-1
D gene: -
CDR3 DNA: TGCAGCGTGGGGGACGAAGCTTTCTTT
CDR3 protein: CSVGDEAFF

J gene: TRBJ1-4
clone size: -
V gene: TRBV19
D gene: TRBD1
CDR3 DNA: TGTGCCAGCTCGAAACAGGGGCTGGGTGAAAAACTGTTTTTT
CDR3 protein: CASSKQGLGEKLFF

J gene: TRBJ1-5
clone size: -
V gene: TRBV7-9
D gene: TRBD1
CDR3 DNA: TGTGCCAGCAGCGGGGGACAGGGCGGCCAGCCCCAGCATTTT
CDR3 protein: CASSGGQGGQPQHF

J gene: TRBJ2-3
clone size: -
V gene: TRBV4-1
D gene: TRBD2
CDR3 DNA: TGCGCCAGCAAGGGTACGGTAGCGGGAGAGGGAGATACGCAGTATTTT
CDR3 protein: CASKGTVAGEGDTQYF

J gene: TRBJ2-1
clone size: -
V gene: TRBV6-5
D gene: -
CDR3 DNA: TGTGCCAGCAGTCCACCGGGCGTTGAGCAGTTCTTC
CDR3 protein: CASSPPGVEQFF

J gene: TRBJ2-2
clone size: -
V gene: TRBV9
D gene: TRBD1
CDR3 DNA: TGTGCCAGCAGCGAGACCAGGGACAGGCAGAACACCGGGGAGCTGTTTTTT
CDR3 protein: CASSETRDRQNTGELFF

J gene: TRBJ2-3
clone size: -
V gene: TRBV9
D gene: TRBD1
CDR3 DNA: TGTGCCAGCAGCGTAGAATGGGACAGGGTGAAGCCAGATACGCAGTATTTT
CDR3 protein: CASSVEWDRVKPDTQYF

J gene: TRBJ2-2
clone size: once
V gene: TRBV9
D gene: -
CDR3 DNA: TGTGCCAGCAGCGCATCCAGTAGCGGAGACACCGGGGAGCTGTTTTTT
CDR3 protein: CASSASSSGDTGELFF

J gene: TRBJ1-3
clone size: -
V gene: TRBV5-1
D gene: TRBD1
CDR3 DNA: TGCGCCAGCAGCCAGGGGGACTCTGGAAACACCATATATTTT
CDR3 protein: CASSQGDSGNTIYF

J gene: TRBJ1-1
clone size: -
V gene: TRBV7-8
D gene: -
CDR3 DNA: TGTGCCAGCAGCTTAGGAATACAAGGCGGCATGAACACTGAAGCTTTCTTT
CDR3 protein: CASSLGIQGGMNTEAFF

J gene: TRBJ2-7
clone size: -
V gene: TRBV9
D gene: -
CDR3 DNA: TGTGCCAGCAGCGTAGATCGGGTGGGCTACGAGCAGTACTTC
CDR3 protein: CASSVDRVGYEQYF

J gene: TRBJ1-2
clone size: -
V gene: TRBV4-3
D gene: TRBD1
CDR3 DNA: TGCGCCAGCAGCCAAGAATCAACTCTGACAGGGGCCTATGGCTACACCTTC
CDR3 protein: CASSQESTLTGAYGYTF

J gene: TRBJ2-1
clone size: -
V gene: TRBV5-4
D gene: -
CDR3 DNA: TGTGCCAGCAGCTTGAACATTGGTGAGCAGTTCTTC
CDR3 protein: CASSLNIGEQFF

J gene: TRBJ2-3
clone size: -
V gene: TRBV27
D gene: TRBD2
CDR3 DNA: TGTGCCAGCAGTCCCCCTCGTAGCGGGGCTCATACGCAGTATTTT
CDR3 protein: CASSPPRSGAHTQYF

J gene: TRBJ2-6
clone size: once
V gene: TRBV19
D gene: -
CDR3 DNA: TGTGCCACCACGGGAGCTGGGGCCAACGTCCTGACTTTC
CDR3 protein: CATTGAGANVLTF

J gene: TRBJ1-2
clone size: -
V gene: TRBV7-9
D gene: -
CDR3 DNA: TGTGCCAGCAGCTTAAGTTTTACTAACTATGGCTACACCTTC
CDR3 protein: CASSLSFTNYGYTF

J gene: TRBJ1-2
clone size: -
V gene: TRBV12-5
D gene: -
CDR3 DNA: TGTGCTAGTGGTTCCTCAGGATACTATGGCTACACCTTC
CDR3 protein: CASGSSGYYGYTF

J gene: TRBJ2-7
clone size: -
V gene: TRBV27
D gene: TRBD2
CDR3 DNA: TGTGCCAGCGGAAACTTGGGACGGGGGGACGAGCAGTACTTC
CDR3 protein: CASGNLGRGDEQYF

J gene: TRBJ2-7
clone size: -
V gene: TRBV7-9
D gene: TRBD2
CDR3 DNA: TGTGCCAGCAGCCCTCCGGGGGGTGCCCACGAGCAGTACTTC
CDR3 protein: CASSPPGGAHEQYF

J gene: TRBJ1-1
clone size: -
V gene: TRBV4-3
D gene: -
CDR3 DNA: TGCGCCAGCAGCCAAGTTGGTCGGGGGGTGAACACTGAAGCTTTCTTT
CDR3 protein: CASSQVGRGVNTEAFF

J gene: TRBJ1-2
clone size: -
V gene: TRBV7-9
D gene: TRBD1
CDR3 DNA: TGTGCCAGCAACGGACAGGGGGCTGACTATGGCTACACCTTC
CDR3 protein: CASNGQGADYGYTF

J gene: TRBJ1-5
clone size: -
V gene: TRBV25-1
D gene: -
CDR3 DNA: TGTGCCAGCAGTGAATTGAGAGAGGACCCGAAACCCCAGCATTTT
CDR3 protein: CASSELREDPKPQHF

J gene: TRBJ2-1
clone size: -
V gene: TRBV27
D gene: -
CDR3 DNA: TGTGCCAGCAGCCCCCCGGGGTTTGCAAGAGAGCAGTTCTTC
CDR3 protein: CASSPPGFAREQFF

J gene: TRBJ1-2
clone size: -
V gene: TRBV14
D gene: TRBD1
CDR3 DNA: TGTGCCAGCAGCCTGGGACAGGACTATGGCTACACCTTC
CDR3 protein: CASSLGQDYGYTF

J gene: TRBJ2-2
clone size: once
V gene: TRBV9
D gene: TRBD2
CDR3 DNA: TGTGCCAGCAGCGAGGCGGGAGTAAGCACCGGGGAGCTGTTTTTT
CDR3 protein: CASSEAGVSTGELFF

J gene: TRBJ2-3
clone size: -
V gene: TRBV15
D gene: -
CDR3 DNA: TGTGCCACCAGCAGAGATGAGGGCAGGGTCGGCACAGATACGCAGTATTTT
CDR3 protein: CATSRDEGRVGTDTQYF

J gene: TRBJ2-7
clone size: -
V gene: TRBV13
D gene: TRBD1
CDR3 DNA: TGTGCCAGCACCACCGGGCAGGGGGACTACGAGCAGTACTTC
CDR3 protein: CASTTGQGDYEQYF

J gene: TRBJ2-1
clone size: once
V gene: TRBV14
D gene: TRBD2
CDR3 DNA: TGTGCCAGCAGCCAGTTGGCTAGCGGAGCGAATGAGCAGTTCTTC
CDR3 protein: CASSQLASGANEQFF

J gene: TRBJ2-2
clone size: -
V gene: TRBV7-9
D gene: TRBD2
CDR3 DNA: TGTGCCAGCAGCACCCTGGACAGGTCGACTAGCGGGAGCCCCGGGGAGCTGTTTTTT
CDR3 protein: CASSTLDRSTSGSPGELFF

J gene: TRBJ2-7
clone size: -
V gene: TRBV6-5
D gene: TRBD2
CDR3 DNA: TGTGCCAGCAGTTCTCTAGCGGGGATGAACTACGAGCAGTACTTC
CDR3 protein: CASSSLAGMNYEQYF

J gene: TRBJ2-7
clone size: -
V gene: TRBV2
D gene: -
CDR3 DNA: TGTGCCAGCAGTGAAATCGGAATGCCCTACGAGCAGTACTTC
CDR3 protein: CASSEIGMPYEQYF

J gene: TRBJ2-7
clone size: -
V gene: TRBV29-1
D gene: TRBD2
CDR3 DNA: TGCAGCGTCAATGTGGCGGGAGAGGAGCAGTACTTC
CDR3 protein: CSVNVAGEEQYF

J gene: TRBJ2-7
clone size: once
V gene: TRBV5-1
D gene: -
CDR3 DNA: TGCGCCAGCAGCTTGGACCTAGGGTTGTCCTACGAGCAGTACTTC
CDR3 protein: CASSLDLGLSYEQYF

J gene: TRBJ2-6
clone size: -
V gene: TRBV10-3
D gene: -
CDR3 DNA: TGTGCTTGTTCGCGTGCCGACTCTGGGGCCAACGTCCTGACTTTC
CDR3 protein: CACSRADSGANVLTF

J gene: TRBJ2-7
clone size: -
V gene: TRBV5-6
D gene: TRBD2
CDR3 DNA: TGTGCCAGCAGCTTGGTTGGCGGGAGTACCCACGAGCAGTACTTC
CDR3 protein: CASSLVGGSTHEQYF

J gene: TRBJ1-2
clone size: -
V gene: TRBV10-3
D gene: TRBD1
CDR3 DNA: TGTGCCATATCACAGGGGGTTGAGGATGGCTACACCTTC
CDR3 protein: CAISQGVEDGYTF